The 13 T cell receptor beta chains below were found in one sample sequenced in a study of T-cell memory formation after mild COVID-19. TCRdb re-called the 5' RACE reads with MiXCR, one entry per CDR3 protein. Of around 320,000 distinct CDR3 sequences in the sample, roughly an eighth were seen once. The sample comprised PBMCs or a T cell subset sorted from them (not recorded which). Receptors originate from a man aged 18 to 30 who had mild COVID-19 (a few samples of this study predate the infection). Cell type and time point are not known.

V is TRBV5-1 and J is TRBJ1-4, with a tentative D call TRBD1 (5 bases). This CDR3 has 15 residues. Trimming removed 1 base at V and 10 bases at J, with 17 bases between. The germline CDR1 and CDR2 sequences are SGHRS and YFSETQ. The CDR3 nucleotides are TGCGCCAGCAGCTTGTCTGGGGGGTTGGACGGAAAACTGTTTTTT. It codes for CASSLSGGLDGKLFF.

V is TRBV2 and J is TRBJ2-2; 8 nucleotides align to TRBD2. Trimming removed 11 bases from V and 1 base from J; junction bases left unmatched: 9. The germline V gene has CDR1 SNHLY and CDR2 FYNNEI. This CDR3 has 15 residues. CDR3 residues: CARRLLAGNTGELFF. CDR3 coding DNA: TGTGCCCGTCGGTTGCTAGCGGGGAACACCGGGGAGCTGTTTTTT.

This chain connects TRBV5-1 to TRBJ2-2; TRBD2 might be the D (6 bases). The CDR3 has 16 residues. V was trimmed by 0 bases and J by 1 base, leaving 10 bases between them. From germline, CDR1 is SGHRS and CDR2 YFSETQ. CDR3 DNA: TGCGCCAGCAGCTTGGCGGCTAGCGAGAACACCGGGGAGCTGTTTTTT. Its translation: CASSLAASENTGELFF.

This clonotype was seen repeatedly, ten times or more. This chain joins TRBV12-5 and TRBJ1-1, with 9 bases lining up with TRBD1. Germline V gives CDR1 LGHNT, CDR2 FRNRAP. This CDR3 comprises 15 residues. The trim removed 1 base at V and 6 bases at J, leaving 6 bases unmatched. The CDR3 coding sequence is TGTGCTAGTGGTTTGGGGGGACAGGGCTGGGCTGAAGCTTTCTTT. This gives the protein CASGLGGQGWAEAFF.

There are a few counts of this clonotype. The chain couples TRBV12-3 or TRBV12-4 to TRBJ2-3, with 8 bases that match TRBD1. J lost 2 bases, V lost 5 bases, and 9 bases had no gene match. This CDR3 is built from 16 residues. CDR3 in amino acids: CASSPPGQDHTDTQYF. The CDR3 region has the DNA TGTGCCAGCAGTCCCCCGGGACAGGACCACACAGATACGCAGTATTTT.

This clonotype showed up many times. J is TRBJ2-7 and V is TRBV10-3; D unresolved. The CDR3 sequence is 16 residues long. V was pared by 2 bases and J by 3 bases, with 17 bases between. CDR1 is ENHRY and CDR2 is SYGVKD in the germline V gene. Here the CDR3 reads CAISETHSRRIYEQYF. CDR3 nucleotide sequence: TGTGCCATCAGTGAGACCCACTCACGACGGATCTACGAGCAGTACTTC.

This clonotype was counted at least ten times. The chain is built from TRBV11-2 and TRBJ2-1; 7 bases agree with TRBD2. The CDR3 has 16 amino acids. Per germline, CDR1 SGHAT and CDR2 FQNNGV. With 5 bases clipped from V and 7 bases from J, the junction kept 14 bases outside the gene matches. The CDR3 sequence is CASSRPSSGLSNEQFF. Here the CDR3 DNA reads TGTGCCAGCAGCCGTCCCTCTAGCGGATTAAGTAATGAGCAGTTCTTC.

V and J are TRBV6-5 and TRBJ1-2; 8 positions agree with TRBD1. CDR1 is MNHEY and CDR2 is SVGAGI in the germline V gene. This CDR3 is 15 amino acids long. With 5 bases clipped from V and 2 bases from J, the junction kept 7 bases outside the gene matches. Written as DNA, the CDR3 is TGTGCCAGCAGTCGGACAGGGAGAAGGAACTATGGCTACACCTTC. Amino acid sequence: CASSRTGRRNYGYTF.

The V gene is TRBV4-3, the J gene TRBJ2-2; 13 bases align to TRBD2. The V and J ends lost 3 bases and 7 bases, in that order; junction bases with no gene match: 8. This CDR3 has 17 residues. The germline gives CDR1 LGHNA, CDR2 YSLEER. The CDR3 coding sequence is TGCGCCAGCAGCCAGGCCTCGGGACTAGCGGGGAGCGGGGAGCTGTTTTTT. As protein: CASSQASGLAGSGELFF.

This chain links TRBV12-3 or TRBV12-4 with TRBJ1-4; D is unresolved. CDR3 length: 13 amino acids. Trimming stripped 8 bases from V and 8 bases from J, with 15 bases between. The CDR3 DNA is TGTGCCAGCGGGGAAATAACAAAAGAAAAACTGTTTTTT. It encodes CASGEITKEKLFF.

This chain uses TRBV4-1 with TRBJ2-5; TRBD2 is a possible D gene (5 bases). The CDR3 covers 15 residues. In germline, CDR1 is MGHRA, CDR2 YSYEKL. V was shortened by 0 bases and J by 7 bases, with 15 bases between the two germline ends. CDR3 sequence: CASSQEVERYWTQYF. The DNA of the CDR3 is TGCGCCAGCAGCCAAGAAGTGGAGCGGTACTGGACCCAGTACTTC.

In this sample, this clonotype turned up a few times. The chain recombines TRBV5-5 with TRBJ2-5; D not certain. The CDR3 covers 15 residues. Germline V CDR1 and CDR2: SGHKS, YYEKEE (reference sequence). V was clipped by 0 bases and J by 0 bases, with 9 bases between them. CDR3: CASSLAPTNQETQYF. The CDR3 coding sequence is TGTGCCAGCAGCTTGGCCCCTACAAACCAAGAGACCCAGTACTTC.

The V call is TRBV4-3, the J call TRBJ1-4; TRBD1 might be the D (6 bases). CDR1 LGHNA and CDR2 YSLEER come from the germline V gene. This CDR3 is built from 15 residues. Trimming shortened V by 4 bases and J by 8 bases, and 17 bases separated the two germline ends. The CDR3 reads CASSLLTGAIEKLFF. The DNA for the CDR3 is TGCGCCAGCAGCCTTCTGACAGGTGCCATCGAAAAACTGTTTTTT.